One TCR beta chain is described in this entry. The identical CDR3 is also encoded by other nucleotide sequences in the sample. This entry comes from a study of blood T cell repertoires in COVID-19. Study information: COVID-19 samples, acute and convalescent, were from the United States, Italy and Spain. T cells, B-cell-depleted T cells, or PBMCs provided the cDNA or gDNA that served as material.

The CDR3 is 12 residues long. V was shortened by 1 base and J by 4 bases, with 7 bases between the two germline ends. CDR1 GTSNPN and CDR2 SVGIG come from the germline V gene (reference sequence). Seattle researchers signed up patients amid active infection and tracked them longitudinally. How the authors handled the data: By means of reference gene primer amplification, nucleated cell counts were estimated. Measured with immunoSEQ multiplex PCR; TCRdb has only the in-frame clones, and not every one. The D gene and trimming were derived from the DNA, and the V and J assignments and clone size from that table. The profile shows 330,000 or so clones, roughly 90% of them singletons.

Sequencing input: peripheral blood. The chain employs TRBV30 and TRBJ1-2; D uncertain. The clonotype originates from a woman aged 55 to 70 with COVID-19, enrolled during active disease. The CDR3 DNA reads as TGTGCCTGGAGTGGCGGCGTCTATGGCTACACCTTC. As protein: CAWSGGVYGYTF.